Below are 3 T cell receptor beta chains sequenced from a single sample in a study of blood T cell repertoires in COVID-19. TCRdb's copy holds only in-frame clones and misses some; the assay was immunoSEQ multiplex PCR. This sample carries 300,000 to 400,000 clones, around 91% of them seen once, and the ten largest clones take more than 3%. Sequenced input: peripheral blood. The receptor set was obtained from a woman in her late teens or twenties who had recovered from COVID-19.

The chain couples TRBV2 to TRBJ1-1; no reliable D call. This CDR3 has 13 residues. With 7 bases removed from V and 0 bases from J, the gap between germline ends came to 9 bases. CDR1 and CDR2 from the germline V gene are SNHLY and FYNNEI. The CDR3 region has the DNA TGTGCCAGCATCTGGAGCCTGAACACTGAAGCTTTCTTT. Translating it yields CASIWSLNTEAFF.

The chain combines TRBV7-2 with TRBJ2-7, with TRBD2 identical over 10 bases. Germline CDR1 reads SGHTA; CDR2 reads FQGNSA. V shed 1 base, J shed 0 bases, and the junction held 12 bases outside the gene matches. CDR3 size: 19 residues. For the CDR3, the DNA is TGTGCCAGCAGCTTAGGATGGGTAGCGGGAGGCTTGAGCTCCTACGAGCAGTACGTC. It codes for CASSLGWVAGGLSSYEQYV.

This clone was detected only a few times. This sequence joins TRBV7-2 and TRBJ2-2, with 8 bases that match TRBD1. J lost 5 bases, V lost 6 bases, and 11 bases had no gene match. This CDR3 region has 16 residues. The germline V gene encodes CDR1 SGHTA and CDR2 FQGNSA. The CDR3 DNA follows: TGTGCCAGCAGTCCTCCACGGACAGGGAGAACCGGGGAGCTGTTTTTT. As protein: CASSPPRTGRTGELFF.